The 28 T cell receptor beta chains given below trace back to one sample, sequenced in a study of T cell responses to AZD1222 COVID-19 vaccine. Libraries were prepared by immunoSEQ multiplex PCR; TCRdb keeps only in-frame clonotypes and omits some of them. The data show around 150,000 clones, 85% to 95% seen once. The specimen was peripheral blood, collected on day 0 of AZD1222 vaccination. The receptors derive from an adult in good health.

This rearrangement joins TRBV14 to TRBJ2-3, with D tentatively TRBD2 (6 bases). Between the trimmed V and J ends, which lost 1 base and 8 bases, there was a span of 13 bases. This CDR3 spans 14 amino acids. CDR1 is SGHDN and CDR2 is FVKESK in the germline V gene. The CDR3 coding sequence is TGTGCCAGCAGCCAAGGGGCGGGAAAAAGTACGCAGTATTTT. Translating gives CASSQGAGKSTQYF.

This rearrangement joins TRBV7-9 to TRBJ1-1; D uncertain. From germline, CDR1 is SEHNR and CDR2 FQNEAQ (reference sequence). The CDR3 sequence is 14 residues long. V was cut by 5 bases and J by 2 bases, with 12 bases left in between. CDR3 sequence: CASSLPGRNTEAFF. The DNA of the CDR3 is TGTGCCAGCAGCCTCCCCGGGAGAAACACTGAAGCTTTCTTT.

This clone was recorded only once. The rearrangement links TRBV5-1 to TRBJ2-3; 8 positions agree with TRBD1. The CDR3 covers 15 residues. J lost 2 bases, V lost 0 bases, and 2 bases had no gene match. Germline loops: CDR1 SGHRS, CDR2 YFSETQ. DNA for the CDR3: TGCGCCAGCAGCTTGGGGGACAGGTACACAGATACGCAGTATTTT. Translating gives CASSLGDRYTDTQYF.

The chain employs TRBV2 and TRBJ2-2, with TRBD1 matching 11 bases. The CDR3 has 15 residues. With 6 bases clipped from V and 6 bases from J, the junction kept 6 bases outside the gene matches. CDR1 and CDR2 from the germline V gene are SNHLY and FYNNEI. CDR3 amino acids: CASRRDRGLAGELFF. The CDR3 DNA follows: TGTGCCAGCAGGAGGGACAGGGGGTTGGCCGGGGAGCTGTTTTTT.

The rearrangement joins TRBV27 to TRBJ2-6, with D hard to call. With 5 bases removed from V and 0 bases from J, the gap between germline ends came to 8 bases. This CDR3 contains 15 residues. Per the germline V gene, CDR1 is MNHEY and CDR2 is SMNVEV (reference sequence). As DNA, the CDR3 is TGTGCCAGCAGTGATGTTAACTCTGGGGCCAACGTCCTGACTTTC. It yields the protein CASSDVNSGANVLTF.

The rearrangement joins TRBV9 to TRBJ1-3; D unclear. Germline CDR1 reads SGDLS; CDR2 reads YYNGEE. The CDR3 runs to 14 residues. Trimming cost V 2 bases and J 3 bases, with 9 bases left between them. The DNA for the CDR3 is TGTGCCAGCAGCGTGGGCCAGCTTGGAAACACCATATATTTT. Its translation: CASSVGQLGNTIYF. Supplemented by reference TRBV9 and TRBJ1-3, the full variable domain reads DSGVTQTPKHLITATGQRVTLRCSPRSGDLSVYWYQQSLDQGLQFLIQYYNGEERAKGNILERFSAQQFPDLHSELNLSSLELGDSALYFCASSVGQLGNTIYFGEGSWLTVV.

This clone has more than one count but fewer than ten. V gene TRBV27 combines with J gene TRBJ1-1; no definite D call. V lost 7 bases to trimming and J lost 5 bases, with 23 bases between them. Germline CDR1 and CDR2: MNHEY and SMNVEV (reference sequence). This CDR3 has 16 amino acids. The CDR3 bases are TGTGCCAGCATAAGGGCACTGGGCGGGCCGGTGACTGAAGCTTTCTTT. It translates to CASIRALGGPVTEAFF.

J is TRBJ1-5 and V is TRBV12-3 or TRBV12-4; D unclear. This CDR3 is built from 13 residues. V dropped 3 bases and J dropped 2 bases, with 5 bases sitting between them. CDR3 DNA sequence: TGTGCCAGCAGTTTGCCCGGCAATCAGCCCCAGCATTTT. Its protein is CASSLPGNQPQHF.

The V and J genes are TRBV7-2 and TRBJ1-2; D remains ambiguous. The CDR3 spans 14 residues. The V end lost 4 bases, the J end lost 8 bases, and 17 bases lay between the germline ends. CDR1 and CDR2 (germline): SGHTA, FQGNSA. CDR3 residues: CASSSYKTAEGYTF. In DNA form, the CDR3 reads TGTGCCAGCAGCTCTTATAAAACGGCTGAAGGCTACACCTTC.

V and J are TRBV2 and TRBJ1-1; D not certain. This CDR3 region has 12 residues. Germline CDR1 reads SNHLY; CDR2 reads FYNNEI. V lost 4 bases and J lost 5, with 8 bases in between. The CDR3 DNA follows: TGTGCCAGCAGTGCGACAACGACTGAAGCTTTCTTT. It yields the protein CASSATTTEAFF.

CDR3 protein: CASSRTDGREKLFF. The CDR3 region has the DNA TGTGCCAGCAGCAGGACAGATGGTCGGGAAAAACTGTTTTTT. The V gene is TRBV3-1 (or the pseudogene TRBV3-2), the J gene TRBJ1-4; weak D call: TRBD1 (6 bases). The germline gives CDR1 LGHDT, CDR2 YNNKEL (reference sequence). This CDR3 region has 14 residues. V was trimmed by 5 bases and J by 8 bases, leaving 15 bases between them.

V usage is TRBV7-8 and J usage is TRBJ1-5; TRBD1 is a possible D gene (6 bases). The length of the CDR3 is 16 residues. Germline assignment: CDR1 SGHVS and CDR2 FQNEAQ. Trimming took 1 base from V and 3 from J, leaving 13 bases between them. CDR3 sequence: CASSLGPQGYNQPQHF. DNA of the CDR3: TGTGCCAGCAGCTTAGGGCCACAGGGTTACAATCAGCCCCAGCATTTT.

The CDR3 loop reads CASSQDSSFYGYTF. Here the CDR3 DNA reads TGTGCCAGCAGCCAAGATTCGTCCTTCTATGGCTACACCTTC. The chain joins TRBV3-1 (or the pseudogene TRBV3-2) to TRBJ1-2; D is uncertain. Trimming pared 0 bases from V and 4 bases from J, leaving 9 bases between. Germline V gene lookup returns CDR1 LGHDT and CDR2 YNNKEL (reference sequence). This CDR3 is built from 14 residues.

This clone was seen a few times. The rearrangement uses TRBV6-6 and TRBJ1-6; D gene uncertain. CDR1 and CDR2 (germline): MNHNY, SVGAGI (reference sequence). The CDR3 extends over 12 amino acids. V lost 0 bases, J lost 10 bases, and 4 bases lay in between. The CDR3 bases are TGTGCCAGCAGTTACTCGGAATCACCCCTCCACTTT. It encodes CASSYSESPLHF.

In DNA, the CDR3 is TGCGCCAGCAGCCAAGAAGTAAGACAGCCCCAGCATTTT. Translating gives CASSQEVRQPQHF. The V and J genes are TRBV4-3 and TRBJ1-5; D is uncertain. Germline V gene lookup returns CDR1 LGHNA and CDR2 YSLEER. V was pared by 0 bases and J by 7 bases, with 7 bases between. This CDR3 has 13 amino acids.

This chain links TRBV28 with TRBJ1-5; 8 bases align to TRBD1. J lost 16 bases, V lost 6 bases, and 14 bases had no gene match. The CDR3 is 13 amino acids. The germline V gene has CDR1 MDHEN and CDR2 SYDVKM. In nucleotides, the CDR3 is TGTGCCAGCAGGCCGGGACAGGCATCCGGAGGACATTTT. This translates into CASRPGQASGGHF.

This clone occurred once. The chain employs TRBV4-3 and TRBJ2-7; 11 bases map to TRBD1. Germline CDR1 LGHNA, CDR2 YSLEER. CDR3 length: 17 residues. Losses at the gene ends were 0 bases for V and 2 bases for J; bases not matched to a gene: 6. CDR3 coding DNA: TGCGCCAGCAGCCAAGAAAATCCGGGACAGGGGGCCTACGAGCAGTACGTC. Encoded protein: CASSQENPGQGAYEQYV.

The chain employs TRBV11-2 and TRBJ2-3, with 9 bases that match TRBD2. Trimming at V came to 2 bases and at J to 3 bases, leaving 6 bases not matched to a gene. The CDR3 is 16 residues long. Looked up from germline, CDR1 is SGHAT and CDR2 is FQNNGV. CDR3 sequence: CASSLHPAGGTDTQYF. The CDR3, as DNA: TGTGCCAGCAGCTTACACCCAGCGGGGGGTACAGATACGCAGTATTTT.

The CDR3 nucleotides read TGTGCCAGCAGCGCCGCGGGACACAAGAACACTGAAGCTTTCTTT. Protein: CASSAAGHKNTEAFF. The chain carries TRBV7-6 and TRBJ1-1, with a tentative D call TRBD1 (6 bases). V dropped 5 bases and J dropped 1 base, with 14 bases sitting between them. This CDR3 has 15 residues. Germline V gene sequence: CDR1 SGHVS, CDR2 FNYEAQ.

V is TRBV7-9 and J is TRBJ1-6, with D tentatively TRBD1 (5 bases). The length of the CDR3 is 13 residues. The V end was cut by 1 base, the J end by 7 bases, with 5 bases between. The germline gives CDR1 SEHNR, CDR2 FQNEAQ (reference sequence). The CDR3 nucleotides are TGTGCCAGCAGCTTAGGGGGGAATTCACCCCTCCACTTT. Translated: CASSLGGNSPLHF.

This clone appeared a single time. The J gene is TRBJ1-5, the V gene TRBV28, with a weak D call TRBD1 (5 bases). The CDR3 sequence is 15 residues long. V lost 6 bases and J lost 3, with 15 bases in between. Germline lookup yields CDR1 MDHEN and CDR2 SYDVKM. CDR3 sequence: CASRPAGPFNQPQHF. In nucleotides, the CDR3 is TGTGCCAGCAGGCCGGCAGGGCCTTTCAATCAGCCCCAGCATTTT.

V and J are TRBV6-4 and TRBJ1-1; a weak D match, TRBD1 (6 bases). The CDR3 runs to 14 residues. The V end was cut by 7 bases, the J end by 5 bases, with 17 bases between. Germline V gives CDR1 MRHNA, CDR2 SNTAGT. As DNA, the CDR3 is TGTGCCAGCATGGAGGGGGGTGAATCGACTGAAGCTTTCTTT. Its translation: CASMEGGESTEAFF.

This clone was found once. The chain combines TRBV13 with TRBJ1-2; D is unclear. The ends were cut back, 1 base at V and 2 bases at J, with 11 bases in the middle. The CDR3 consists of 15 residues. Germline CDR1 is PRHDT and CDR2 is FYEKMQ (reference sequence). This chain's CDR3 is CASSLAETVNYGYTF. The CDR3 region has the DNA TGTGCCAGCAGCTTAGCGGAGACGGTCAACTATGGCTACACCTTC.

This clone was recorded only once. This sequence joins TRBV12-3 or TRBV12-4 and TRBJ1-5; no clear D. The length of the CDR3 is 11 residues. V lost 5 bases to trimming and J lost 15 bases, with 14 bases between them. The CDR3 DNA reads TGTGCCAGCAGTCAAGGACGGGGTTGGCATTTT. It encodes CASSQGRGWHF.

CDR3 protein: CASSLSYDGGNEQFF. CDR3 DNA sequence: TGTGCCAGCAGTTTATCGTATGACGGGGGCAATGAGCAGTTCTTC. V is TRBV27 and J is TRBJ2-1; tentative D call: TRBD2 (6 bases). V was trimmed by 0 bases and J by 6 bases, leaving 12 bases between them. CDR1 and CDR2 from the germline V gene are MNHEY and SMNVEV (reference sequence). This CDR3 spans 15 amino acids.

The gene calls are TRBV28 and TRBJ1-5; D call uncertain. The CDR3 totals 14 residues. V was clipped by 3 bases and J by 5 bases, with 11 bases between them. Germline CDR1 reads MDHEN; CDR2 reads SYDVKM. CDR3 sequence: CASSLMMRDQPQHF. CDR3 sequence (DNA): TGTGCCAGCAGTTTGATGATGAGGGATCAGCCCCAGCATTTT.

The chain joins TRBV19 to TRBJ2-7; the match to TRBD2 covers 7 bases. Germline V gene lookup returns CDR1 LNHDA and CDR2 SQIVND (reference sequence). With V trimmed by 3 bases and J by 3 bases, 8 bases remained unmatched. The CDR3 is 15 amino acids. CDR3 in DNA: TGTGCCAGTAGTATCTCCCATGTAGCGGGCTACGAGCAGTACGTC. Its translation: CASSISHVAGYEQYV.

CDR3: CASSQDLDTEAFF. The CDR3 DNA follows: TGTGCCAGCAGCCAAGATCTGGACACTGAAGCTTTCTTT. This chain uses TRBV4-2 with TRBJ1-1; D gene uncertain. The CDR3 runs to 13 residues. Germline V gene data show CDR1 as LGHNA and CDR2 as YNFKEQ. V was cut by 0 bases and J by 3 bases, with 5 bases left in between.